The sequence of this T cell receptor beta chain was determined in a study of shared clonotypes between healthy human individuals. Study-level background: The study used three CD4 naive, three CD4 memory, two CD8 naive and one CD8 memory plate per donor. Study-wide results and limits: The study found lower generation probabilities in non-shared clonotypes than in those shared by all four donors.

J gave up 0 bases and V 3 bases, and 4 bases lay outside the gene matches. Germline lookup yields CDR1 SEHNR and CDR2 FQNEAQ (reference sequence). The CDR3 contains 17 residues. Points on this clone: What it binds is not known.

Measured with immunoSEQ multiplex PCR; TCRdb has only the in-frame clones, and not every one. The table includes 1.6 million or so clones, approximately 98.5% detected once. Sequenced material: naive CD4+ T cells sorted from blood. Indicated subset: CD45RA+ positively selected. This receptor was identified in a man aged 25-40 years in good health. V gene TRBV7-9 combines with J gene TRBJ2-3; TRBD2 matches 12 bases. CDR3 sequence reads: CASSFRTSGASTDTQYF. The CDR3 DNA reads TGTGCCAGCAGCTTCAGGACTAGCGGGGCTAGCACAGATACGCAGTATTTT. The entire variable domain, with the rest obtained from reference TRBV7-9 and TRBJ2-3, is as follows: DTGVSQNPRHKITKRGQNVTFRCDPISEHNRLYWYRQTLGQGPEFLTYFQNEAQLEKSRLLSDRFSAERPKGSFSTLEIQRTEQGDSAMYLCASSFRTSGASTDTQYFGPGTRLTVL.